This TCR beta chain was sequenced during a study of blood T cell repertoires in COVID-19. In the source study's methods: Nucleated cell number was recorded as an estimate derived from reference gene primer amplification. The repertoire was sequenced with immunoSEQ multiplex PCR; TCRdb's copy has only in-frame clones and lacks some. V and J calls and clone size are copied from that table; D and trimming were computed from the DNA. The table has around 30,000 clones, roughly nine tenths seen once. This CDR3 is built from 13 residues. Germline V gene data show CDR1 as SGHTA and CDR2 as FQGNSA. V lost 1 base and J 1 base, leaving 4 bases between the germline ends.

The sequence was collected from a man between 65 and 79 years old with active COVID-19. Sequences were obtained from peripheral blood. This chain joins TRBV7-2 and TRBJ1-1; D remains unclear. The CDR3: CASSLVQNTEAFF. In DNA, the CDR3 is TGTGCCAGCAGCTTAGTCCAGAACACTGAAGCTTTCTTT.